A selection of T cell receptor beta chains follows, all from one sample in a study of blood T cell repertoires in COVID-19. Profiled with immunoSEQ multiplex PCR; TCRdb holds only in-frame clones, not every one. The data show 300,000 to 450,000 clones, approximately 89% seen once. Material: peripheral blood. Receptors were obtained from a woman aged 60-75 years with COVID-19, enrolled during active disease. Both conserved end residues are part of each CDR3. Each record gives: clone size, D gene, J gene, V gene, CDR3 protein, CDR3 DNA. The D gene is left open where the match is weak. Part of the rows lack a size; the others show once, few, many or a class for expanded clones.

.	.	TRBJ1-1	TRBV5-1	CASSSGDLNTEAFF	TGCGCCAGCAGCTCGGGAGATTTGAACACTGAAGCTTTCTTT
.	.	TRBJ1-3	TRBV19	CASSWAAAGNTIYF	TGTGCCAGTAGTTGGGCAGCTGCTGGAAACACCATATATTTT
.	.	TRBJ1-4	TRBV3-1/TRBV3-2	CASSESGSLNEKLFF	TGTGCCAGCAGCGAATCAGGGTCCTTAAATGAAAAACTGTTTTTT
.	.	TRBJ2-5	TRBV5-4	CASSHIRGFETQYF	TGTGCCAGCAGTCATATCAGGGGCTTCGAGACCCAGTACTTC
.	TRBD1	TRBJ1-3	TRBV7-9	CASSLVVTGVSTIYF	TGTGCCAGCAGCTTAGTGGTGACAGGGGTTTCCACCATATATTTT
few	.	TRBJ1-2	TRBV10-3	CAIWSRANYGYTF	TGTGCCATCTGGTCCAGGGCAAACTATGGCTACACCTTC
few	.	TRBJ1-6	TRBV5-8	CASSLVQGRLFYNSPLHF	TGTGCCAGCAGCTTAGTCCAGGGGAGACTATTTTATAATTCACCCCTCCACTTT
.	.	TRBJ1-5	TRBV2	CASSAQYQPQHF	TGTGCCAGCAGTGCCCAATATCAGCCCCAGCATTTT
.	.	TRBJ2-1	TRBV6-1	CASSEYSPGQFF	TGTGCCAGCAGTGAATACTCCCCGGGGCAGTTCTTC
.	.	TRBJ1-1	TRBV28	CASASRGNTEAFF	TGTGCCAGCGCGAGTAGGGGGAACACTGAAGCTTTCTTT
.	TRBD1	TRBJ2-1	TRBV7-6	CASSHRTGELEQFF	TGTGCCAGCAGCCACCGGACAGGGGAGCTTGAGCAGTTCTTC
.	.	TRBJ1-3	TRBV9	CASSYDNSGNTIYF	TGTGCCAGCAGCTATGACAACTCTGGAAACACCATATATTTT
.	TRBD1	TRBJ1-1	TRBV19	CASSASWGQGGEAFF	TGTGCCAGTAGTGCAAGCTGGGGACAGGGGGGGGAAGCTTTCTTT
.	.	TRBJ2-1	TRBV3-1/TRBV3-2	CASSPRGASFDEQFF	TGTGCCAGCAGCCCCAGGGGCGCTAGCTTCGATGAGCAGTTCTTC
.	TRBD1	TRBJ2-6	TRBV4-1	CASSQTGGTSSGANVLTF	TGCGCCAGCAGCCAAACAGGGGGCACTAGCTCTGGGGCCAACGTCCTGACTTTC
.	TRBD2	TRBJ2-5	TRBV6-5	CASTVGWEGTQYF	TGTGCCAGCACCGTCGGATGGGAGGGGACCCAGTACTTC
once	TRBD1	TRBJ2-2	TRBV5-1	CASSPTGVTGELFF	TGCGCCAGCAGCCCAACAGGGGTCACCGGGGAGCTGTTTTTT
.	.	TRBJ1-1	TRBV6-1	CASRPPQGNTEAFF	TGTGCCAGCAGGCCCCCACAGGGAAACACTGAAGCTTTCTTT
.	.	TRBJ1-6	TRBV5-1	CASSSTGFDSPLHF	TGCGCCAGCAGCAGTACGGGGTTCGATTCACCCCTCCACTTT
.	.	TRBJ1-1	TRBV5-1	CASSLQGGGTEAFF	TGCGCCAGCAGCTTACAGGGTGGAGGCACTGAAGCTTTCTTT
once	.	TRBJ1-2	TRBV9	CASSVDGQGNYGYTF	TGTGCCAGCAGCGTAGACGGGCAGGGTAACTATGGCTACACCTTC
.	.	TRBJ2-2	TRBV9	CASSAEELFF	TGTGCCAGCAGTGCAGAGGAGCTGTTTTTT
few	.	TRBJ2-7	TRBV2	CASSWSRSSYEQYF	TGTGCCAGCAGCTGGTCGAGGAGCTCCTACGAGCAGTACTTC
.	TRBD1	TRBJ1-2	TRBV7-2	CASSLLAGGDYGYTF	TGTGCCAGCAGCTTATTGGCAGGGGGCGACTATGGCTACACCTTC
.	TRBD1	TRBJ2-2	TRBV7-8	CASSPGTGETGELFF	TGTGCCAGCAGCCCCGGGACAGGGGAAACCGGGGAGCTGTTTTTT
.	.	TRBJ2-1	TRBV4-1	CASSPPPGNEQFF	TGCGCCAGCAGCCCTCCCCCGGGGAATGAGCAGTTCTTC
.	TRBD1	TRBJ2-1	TRBV9	CASSLGTGGGNEQFF	TGTGCCAGCAGCCTAGGGACAGGGGGGGGCAATGAGCAGTTCTTC
.	TRBD1	TRBJ2-5	TRBV7-8	CASSLRDPDRAETQYF	TGTGCCAGCAGCTTAAGGGATCCTGACAGGGCAGAGACCCAGTACTTC
.	.	TRBJ1-3	TRBV5-1	CASSLGPHESSGNTIYF	TGCGCCAGCAGCCTGGGGCCCCACGAAAGCTCTGGAAACACCATATATTTT
.	.	TRBJ1-1	TRBV6-5	CASRTGSYTEAFF	TGTGCCAGCCGGACGGGGAGCTACACTGAAGCTTTCTTT
.	TRBD2	TRBJ2-7	TRBV3-1/TRBV3-2	CASRQAGGTYEQYF	TGTGCCAGCAGACAAGCGGGGGGGACCTACGAGCAGTACTTC
few	TRBD1	TRBJ1-2	TRBV4-1	CASSYRSRTGGYGYTF	TGCGCCAGCAGCTACCGATCCAGGACAGGGGGTTATGGCTACACCTTC
.	.	TRBJ1-4	TRBV5-1	CASSLGYVETNEKLFF	TGCGCCAGCAGCCTAGGTTATGTAGAAACTAATGAAAAACTGTTTTTT
.	.	TRBJ1-2	TRBV7-8	CASSHGRGISMTYGYTF	TGTGCCAGCAGCCATGGGAGAGGGATAAGTATGACCTATGGCTACACCTTC
.	.	TRBJ1-1	TRBV2	CASSESGSHTEAFF	TGTGCCAGCAGTGAATCAGGGTCTCACACTGAAGCTTTCTTT